What follows is one TCR beta chain and its context. Its matching antigen is unknown. The PCR had 60 Vbeta and 13 Jbeta primers. Clones were read by immunoSEQ multiplex PCR, and TCRdb kept only the in-frame ones, dropping some. The table shows about 140,000 clones, with under 85% occurring only once. The data stem from a study of cytomegalovirus exposure and HLA in healthy donors. Findings of the study overall: TCR beta sequences reportedly predicted the HLA-A and HLA-B alleles of most subjects accurately. The authors confirmed in vitro that three CMV-associated chains were specific for CMV antigens. Most TCRs appeared rarely, but some public TCRs recurred in many donors.

Germline CDR1 reads SEHNR; CDR2 reads FQNEAQ (reference sequence). Trimming left V 4 bases short and J 9 bases short, with 13 bases between. This CDR3 region has 13 residues. The chain is built from TRBV7-9 and TRBJ2-1; TRBD2 might be the D (7 bases). The source material was PBMCs. This sequence originates from a young man in good health and CMV-seronegative. The CDR3 protein is CASSSTGRGEQFF. CDR3 DNA: TGTGCCAGCAGCTCCACAGGGAGGGGTGAGCAGTTCTTC.